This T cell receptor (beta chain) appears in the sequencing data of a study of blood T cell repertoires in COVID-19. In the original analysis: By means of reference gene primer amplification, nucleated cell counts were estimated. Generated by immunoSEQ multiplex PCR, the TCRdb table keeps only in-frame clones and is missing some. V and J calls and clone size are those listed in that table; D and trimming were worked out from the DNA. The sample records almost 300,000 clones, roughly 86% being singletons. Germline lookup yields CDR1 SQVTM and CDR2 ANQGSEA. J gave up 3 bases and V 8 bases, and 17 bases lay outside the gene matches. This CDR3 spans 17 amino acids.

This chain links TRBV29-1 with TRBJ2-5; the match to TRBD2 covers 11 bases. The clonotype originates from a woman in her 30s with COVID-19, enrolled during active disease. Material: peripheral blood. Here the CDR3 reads CSSGLAGGRRGKETQYF. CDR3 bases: TGCAGCTCAGGCCTAGCGGGGGGCCGCCGGGGTAAAGAGACCCAGTACTTC.